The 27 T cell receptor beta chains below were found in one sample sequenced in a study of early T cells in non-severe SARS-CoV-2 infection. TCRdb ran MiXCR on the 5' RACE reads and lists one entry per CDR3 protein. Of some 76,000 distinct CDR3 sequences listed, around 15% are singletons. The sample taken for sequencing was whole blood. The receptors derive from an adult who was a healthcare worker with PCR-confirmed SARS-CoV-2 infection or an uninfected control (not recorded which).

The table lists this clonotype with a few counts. CDR3 amino acids: CASSLGNPYEQYF. The CDR3, as DNA: TGCGCCAGCAGCTTGGGGAACCCCTACGAGCAGTACTTC. The rearrangement links TRBV5-1 to TRBJ2-7; the D is unclear. The germline gives CDR1 SGHRS, CDR2 YFSETQ. The V and J ends lost 0 bases and 2 bases respectively, with 6 bases between them. CDR3 length: 13 residues.

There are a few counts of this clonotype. The CDR3 DNA reads TGTGCCAGCAGCCAAGAGCTAGCGGGAGTTACCGGGGAGCTGTTTTTT. As protein: CASSQELAGVTGELFF. The rearrangement links TRBV3-1 to TRBJ2-2; TRBD2 matches at 10 bases. V shed 0 bases, J shed 5 bases, and the junction held 3 bases outside the gene matches. This CDR3 is built from 16 residues. In germline, CDR1 is LGHDT, CDR2 YNNKEL (reference sequence).

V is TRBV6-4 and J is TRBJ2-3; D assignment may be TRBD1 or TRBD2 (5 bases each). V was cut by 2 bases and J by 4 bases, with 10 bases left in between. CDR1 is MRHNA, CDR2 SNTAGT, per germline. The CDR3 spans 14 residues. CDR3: CASSDEGSPDTQYF. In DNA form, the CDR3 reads TGTGCCAGCAGTGACGAGGGGAGCCCAGATACGCAGTATTTT.

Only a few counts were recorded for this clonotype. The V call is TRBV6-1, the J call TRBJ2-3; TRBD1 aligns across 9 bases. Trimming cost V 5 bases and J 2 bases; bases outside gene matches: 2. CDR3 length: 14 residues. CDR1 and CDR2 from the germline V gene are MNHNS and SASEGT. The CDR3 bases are TGTGCCAGCAGTTGGGACAGGGCCACAGATACGCAGTATTTT. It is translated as CASSWDRATDTQYF.

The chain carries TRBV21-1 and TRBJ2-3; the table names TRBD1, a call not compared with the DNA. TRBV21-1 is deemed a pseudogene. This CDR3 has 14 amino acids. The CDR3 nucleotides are TGTGCCAGCAGCAAGACAGGGGACACAGATACGCAGTATTTT. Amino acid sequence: CASSKTGDTDTQYF.

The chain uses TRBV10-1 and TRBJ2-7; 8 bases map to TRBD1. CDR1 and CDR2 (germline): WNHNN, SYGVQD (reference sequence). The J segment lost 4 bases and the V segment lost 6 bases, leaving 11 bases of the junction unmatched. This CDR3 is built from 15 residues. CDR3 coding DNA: TGCGCCAGCAGCCAATCCGGGACAGGCGGGTACGAGCAGTACTTC. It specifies CASSQSGTGGYEQYF.

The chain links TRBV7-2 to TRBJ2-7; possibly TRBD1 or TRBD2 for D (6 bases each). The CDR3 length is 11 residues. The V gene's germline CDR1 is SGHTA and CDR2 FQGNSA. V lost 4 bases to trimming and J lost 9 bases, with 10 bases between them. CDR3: CASSSQGGQYF. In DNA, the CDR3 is TGTGCCAGCAGCTCACAGGGAGGGCAGTACTTC. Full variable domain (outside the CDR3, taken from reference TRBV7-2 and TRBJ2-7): GAGVSQSPSNKVTEKGKDVELRCDPISGHTALYWYRQSLGQGLEFLIYFQGNSAPDKSGLPSDRFSAERTGGSVSTLTIQRTQQEDSAVYLCASSSQGGQYFGPGTRLTVT.

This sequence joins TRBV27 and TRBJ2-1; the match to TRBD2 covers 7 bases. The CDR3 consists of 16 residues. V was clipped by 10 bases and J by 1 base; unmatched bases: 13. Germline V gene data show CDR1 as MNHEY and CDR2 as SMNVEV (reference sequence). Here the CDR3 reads CATHPGGYMSYNEQFF. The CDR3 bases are TGTGCCACCCACCCCGGGGGGTACATGTCCTACAATGAGCAGTTCTTC.

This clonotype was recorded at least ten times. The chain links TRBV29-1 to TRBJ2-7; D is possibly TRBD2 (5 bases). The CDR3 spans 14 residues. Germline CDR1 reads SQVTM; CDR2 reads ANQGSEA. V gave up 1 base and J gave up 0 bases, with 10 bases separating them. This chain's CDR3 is CSVEGSASSYEQYF. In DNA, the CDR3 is TGCAGCGTTGAAGGTAGCGCAAGCTCCTACGAGCAGTACTTC.

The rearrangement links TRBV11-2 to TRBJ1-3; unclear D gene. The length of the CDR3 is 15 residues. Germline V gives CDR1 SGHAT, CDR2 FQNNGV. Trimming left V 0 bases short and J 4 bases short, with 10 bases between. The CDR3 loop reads CASSLEETDGNTIYF. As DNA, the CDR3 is TGTGCCAGCAGCTTAGAGGAGACGGACGGAAACACCATATATTTT.

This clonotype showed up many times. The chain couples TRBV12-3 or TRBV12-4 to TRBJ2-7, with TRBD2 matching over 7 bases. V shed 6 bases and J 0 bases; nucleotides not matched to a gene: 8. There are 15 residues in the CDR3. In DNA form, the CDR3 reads TGTGCCAGCAGCTACAGCGGGACCAACTCCTACGAGCAGTACTTC. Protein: CASSYSGTNSYEQYF.

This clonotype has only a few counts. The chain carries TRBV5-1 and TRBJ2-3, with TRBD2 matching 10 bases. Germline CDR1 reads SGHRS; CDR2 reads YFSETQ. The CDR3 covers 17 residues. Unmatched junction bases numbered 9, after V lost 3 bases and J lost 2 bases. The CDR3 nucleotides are TGCGCCAGCAGCTCCCTTCTACTAGCGGGACACACAGATACGCAGTATTTT. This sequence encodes CASSSLLLAGHTDTQYF.

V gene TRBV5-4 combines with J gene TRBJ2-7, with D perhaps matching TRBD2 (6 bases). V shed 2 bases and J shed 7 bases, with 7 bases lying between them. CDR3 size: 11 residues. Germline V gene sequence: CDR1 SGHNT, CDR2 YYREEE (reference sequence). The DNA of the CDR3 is TGTGCCAGCAGCTTCGGGGGTGAGCAGTACTTC. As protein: CASSFGGEQYF.

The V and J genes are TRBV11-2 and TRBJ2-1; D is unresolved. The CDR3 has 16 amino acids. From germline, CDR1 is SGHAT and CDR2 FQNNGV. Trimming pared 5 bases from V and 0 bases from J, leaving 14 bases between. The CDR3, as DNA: TGTGCCAGCAGCCCACCCCCATACAACTCCTACAATGAGCAGTTCTTC. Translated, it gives CASSPPPYNSYNEQFF.

The CDR3 region has the DNA TGTGCCAGCTCACCGTCCTGGGGGCGGCAAGAGACCCAGTACTTC. Translation gives CASSPSWGRQETQYF. The V gene is TRBV18, the J gene TRBJ2-5, with D perhaps TRBD1 (6 bases). The CDR3 has 15 amino acids. Trimming left V 3 bases short and J 2 bases short, with 13 bases between. Germline V gene data show CDR1 as KGHSH and CDR2 as LQKENI.

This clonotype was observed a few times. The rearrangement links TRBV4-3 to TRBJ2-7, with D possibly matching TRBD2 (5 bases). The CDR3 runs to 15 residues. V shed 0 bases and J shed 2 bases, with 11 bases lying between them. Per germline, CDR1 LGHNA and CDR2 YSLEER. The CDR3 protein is CASSQEWAGTYEQYF. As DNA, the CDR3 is TGCGCCAGCAGCCAAGAATGGGCCGGGACCTACGAGCAGTACTTC.

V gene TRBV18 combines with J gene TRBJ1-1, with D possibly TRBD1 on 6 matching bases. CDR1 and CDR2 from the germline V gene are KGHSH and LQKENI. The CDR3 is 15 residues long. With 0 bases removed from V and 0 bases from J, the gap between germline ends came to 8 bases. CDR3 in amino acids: CASSPPTGMNTEAFF. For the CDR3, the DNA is TGTGCCAGCTCACCACCAACAGGGATGAACACTGAAGCTTTCTTT.

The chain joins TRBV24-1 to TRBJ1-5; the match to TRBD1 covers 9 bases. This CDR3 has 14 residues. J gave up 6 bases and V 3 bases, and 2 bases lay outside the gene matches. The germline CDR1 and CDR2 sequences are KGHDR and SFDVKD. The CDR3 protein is CATSDGTGSQPQHF. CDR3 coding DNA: TGTGCCACCAGTGATGGGACAGGGAGTCAGCCCCAGCATTTT.

The CDR3 DNA reads TGTGCCAGCAGTTCCTCGCTGCCCCAAGATCAGCCCCAGCATTTT. It is translated as CASSSSLPQDQPQHF. The V and J genes are TRBV27 and TRBJ1-5; D gene uncertain. CDR1 MNHEY and CDR2 SMNVEV come from the germline V gene (reference sequence). V gave up 4 bases and J gave up 5 bases, with 15 bases separating them. The CDR3 is 15 amino acids.

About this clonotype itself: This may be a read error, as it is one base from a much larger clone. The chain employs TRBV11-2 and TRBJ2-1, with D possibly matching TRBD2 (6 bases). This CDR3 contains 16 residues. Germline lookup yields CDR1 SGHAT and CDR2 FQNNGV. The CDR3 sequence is CASSPPGLGSYNEQLF. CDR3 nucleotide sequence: TGTGCCAGCAGCCCCCCGGGACTGGGCTCCTACAATGAGCAGTTATTC.

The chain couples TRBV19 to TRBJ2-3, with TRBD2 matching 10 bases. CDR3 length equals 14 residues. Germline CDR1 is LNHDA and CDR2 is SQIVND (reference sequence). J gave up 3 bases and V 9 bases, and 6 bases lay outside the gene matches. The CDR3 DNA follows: TGTGCCAGCAATCTAGCGGGAGCGACAGATACGCAGTATTTT. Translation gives CASNLAGATDTQYF.

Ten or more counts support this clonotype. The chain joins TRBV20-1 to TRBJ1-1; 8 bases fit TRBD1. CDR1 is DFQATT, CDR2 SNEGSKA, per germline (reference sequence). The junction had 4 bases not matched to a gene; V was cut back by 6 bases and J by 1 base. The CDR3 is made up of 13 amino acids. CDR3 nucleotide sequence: TGCAGTGCACCGGGACAGGCGAACACTGAAGCTTTCTTT. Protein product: CSAPGQANTEAFF.

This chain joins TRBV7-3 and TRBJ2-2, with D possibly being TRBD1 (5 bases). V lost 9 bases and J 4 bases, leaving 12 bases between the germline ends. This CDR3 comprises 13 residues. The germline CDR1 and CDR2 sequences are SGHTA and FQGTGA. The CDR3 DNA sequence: TGTGCCAGTGCCCCCAGGGCCACCGGGGAGCTGTTTTTT. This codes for CASAPRATGELFF.

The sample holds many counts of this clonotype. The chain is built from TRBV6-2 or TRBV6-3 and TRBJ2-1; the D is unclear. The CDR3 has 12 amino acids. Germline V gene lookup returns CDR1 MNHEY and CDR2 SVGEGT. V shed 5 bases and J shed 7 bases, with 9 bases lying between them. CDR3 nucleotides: TGTGCCAGCAGTACTACTTGGAATGAGCAGTTCTTC. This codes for CASSTTWNEQFF.

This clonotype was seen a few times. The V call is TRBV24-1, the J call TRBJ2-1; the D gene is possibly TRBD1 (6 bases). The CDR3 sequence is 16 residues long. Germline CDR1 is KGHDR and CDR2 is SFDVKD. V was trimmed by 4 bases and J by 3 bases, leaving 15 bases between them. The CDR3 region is CATSEHQGSFYNEQFF. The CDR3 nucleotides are TGTGCCACCAGTGAGCATCAGGGGTCTTTCTACAATGAGCAGTTCTTC.

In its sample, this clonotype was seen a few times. DNA for the CDR3: TGTGCCAGCAGGACGACTATCTCCTACGAGCAGTACTTC. The encoded protein is CASRTTISYEQYF. This chain uses TRBV6-5 with TRBJ2-7, with D tentatively TRBD2 (5 bases). CDR3 length equals 13 residues. Trimming cost V 6 bases and J 0 bases, with 9 bases left between them. Germline loops: CDR1 MNHEY, CDR2 SVGAGI.

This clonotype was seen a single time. The CDR3 DNA follows: TGTGCCAGCAGCGGGCAGGGGAATCAGCCCCAGCATTTT. This codes for CASSGQGNQPQHF. V gene TRBV7-2 combines with J gene TRBJ1-5; maybe TRBD1 (6 bases). Trimming removed 5 bases at V and 4 bases at J, with 9 bases between. The CDR3 loop spans 13 amino acids. Germline V gene lookup returns CDR1 SGHTA and CDR2 FQGNSA.